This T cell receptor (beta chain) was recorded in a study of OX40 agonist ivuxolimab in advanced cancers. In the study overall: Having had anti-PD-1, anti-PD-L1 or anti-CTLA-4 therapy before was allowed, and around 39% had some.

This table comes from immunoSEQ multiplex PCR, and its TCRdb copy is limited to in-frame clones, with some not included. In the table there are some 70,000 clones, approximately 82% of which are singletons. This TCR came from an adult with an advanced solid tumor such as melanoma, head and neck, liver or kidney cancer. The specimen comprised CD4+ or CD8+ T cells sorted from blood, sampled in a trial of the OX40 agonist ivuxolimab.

CDR3 DNA: TGTGCCACGCGTGCCAGGGGCGTCTATGGCTACACCTTC. As protein: CATRARGVYGYTF. The chain recombines TRBV19 with TRBJ1-2; perhaps TRBD1 as D (6 bases). Germline CDR1 and CDR2: LNHDA and SQIVND (reference sequence). The ends were cut back, 10 bases at V and 4 bases at J, with 16 bases in the middle. The CDR3 covers 13 residues. The full variable domain, completed using reference TRBV19 and TRBJ1-2, is DGGITQSPKYLFRKEGQNVTLSCEQNLNHDAMYWYRQDPGQGLRLIYYSQIVNDFQKGDIAEGYSVSREKKESFPLTVTSAQKNPTAFYLCATRARGVYGYTFGSGTRLTVV.